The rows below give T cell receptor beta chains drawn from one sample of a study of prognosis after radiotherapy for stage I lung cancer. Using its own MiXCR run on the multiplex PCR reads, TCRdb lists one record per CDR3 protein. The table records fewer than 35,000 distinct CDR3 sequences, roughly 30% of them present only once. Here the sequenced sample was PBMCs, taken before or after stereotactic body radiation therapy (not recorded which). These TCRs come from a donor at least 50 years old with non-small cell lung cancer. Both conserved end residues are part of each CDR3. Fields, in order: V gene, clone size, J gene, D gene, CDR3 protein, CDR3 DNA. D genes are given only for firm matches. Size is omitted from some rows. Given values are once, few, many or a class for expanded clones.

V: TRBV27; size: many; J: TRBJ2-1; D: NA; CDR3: CASSLAGGESSYNEQFF; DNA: TGTGCCAGCAGTTTAGCGGGCGGGGAAAGCTCCTACAATGAGCAGTTCTTC
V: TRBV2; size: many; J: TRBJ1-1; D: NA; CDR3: CASSPPQMNTEAFF; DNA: TGTGCCAGCAGTCCCCCTCAGATGAACACTGAAGCTTTCTTT
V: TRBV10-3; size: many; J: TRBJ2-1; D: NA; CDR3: CAISEGRAGEQFF; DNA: TGTGCCATCAGTGAGGGCAGGGCGGGTGAGCAGTTCTTC
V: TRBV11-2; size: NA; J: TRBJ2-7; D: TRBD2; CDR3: CASSAEILAGGPGYEQYF; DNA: TGTGCCAGCAGCGCTGAGATTTTAGCGGGAGGACCCGGCTACGAGCAGTACTTC
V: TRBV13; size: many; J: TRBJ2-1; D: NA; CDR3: CASSPGGGGRGNEQFF; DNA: TGTGCCAGCAGCCCCGGAGGGGGAGGTCGGGGCAATGAGCAGTTCTTC
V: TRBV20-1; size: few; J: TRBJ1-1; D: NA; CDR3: CSADTDGAIRTEAFF; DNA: TGCAGTGCTGATACCGACGGGGCAATTCGCACTGAAGCTTTCTTT
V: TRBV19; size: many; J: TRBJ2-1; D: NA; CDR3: CASRTFYNEQFF; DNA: TGTGCCAGTCGGACATTCTACAATGAGCAGTTCTTC
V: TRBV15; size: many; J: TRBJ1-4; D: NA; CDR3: CATSRDSTFGEKLFF; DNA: TGTGCCACCAGCAGAGATTCTACCTTCGGGGAAAAACTGTTTTTT
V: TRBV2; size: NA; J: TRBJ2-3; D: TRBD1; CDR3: CSSSLTGGVAYTQYF; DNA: TGTTCCAGCAGTCTGACAGGGGGCGTGGCATATACGCAGTATTTT
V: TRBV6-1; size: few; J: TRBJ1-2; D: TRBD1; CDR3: CASSEARGQVDGYTF; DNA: TGTGCCAGCAGTGAAGCAAGGGGACAGGTGGATGGCTACACCTTC
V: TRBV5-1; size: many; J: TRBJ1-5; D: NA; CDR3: CASSSQGGDQPQHF; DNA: TGCGCCAGCAGCAGCCAGGGTGGGGATCAGCCCCAGCATTTT
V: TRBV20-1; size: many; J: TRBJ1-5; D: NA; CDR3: CSAPGQGPHAQHF; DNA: TGCAGTGCCCCGGGGCAGGGTCCCCATGCCCAGCATTTT
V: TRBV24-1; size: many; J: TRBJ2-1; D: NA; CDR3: CATSDRGGDYNEQFF; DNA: TGTGCCACCAGTGATAGAGGGGGGGATTACAATGAGCAGTTCTTC
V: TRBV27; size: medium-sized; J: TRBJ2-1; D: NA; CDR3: CASSFYGTQGNEQFF; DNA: TGTGCCAGCAGTTTTTACGGGACTCAAGGCAATGAGCAGTTCTTC
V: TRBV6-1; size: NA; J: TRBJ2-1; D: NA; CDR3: CASSVGGNEQFF; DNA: TGTGCCAGCAGTGTTGGGGGGAATGAGCAGTTCTTC
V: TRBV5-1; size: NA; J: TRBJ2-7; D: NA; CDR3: CASSFVPSSYEHYF; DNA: TGCGCCAGCAGCTTCGTACCGAGCTCCTACGAGCATTACTTC
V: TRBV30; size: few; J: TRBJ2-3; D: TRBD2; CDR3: CAWRRGTTRTDTQYF; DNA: TGTGCCTGGAGGCGGGGGACTACCCGAACAGATACGCAGTATTTT
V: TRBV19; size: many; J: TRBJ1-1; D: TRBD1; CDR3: CASSIDTGATEAFF; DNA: TGTGCCAGTAGTATAGACACAGGGGCCACTGAAGCTTTCTTT
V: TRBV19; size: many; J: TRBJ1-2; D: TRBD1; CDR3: CASRPGQGIPNYGYTF; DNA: TGTGCCAGTAGACCGGGACAGGGGATTCCTAACTATGGCTACACCTTC
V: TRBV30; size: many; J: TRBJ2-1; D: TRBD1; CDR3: CAWSLSVGDRFYNEQFF; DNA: TGTGCCTGGAGTTTATCGGTAGGGGACAGGTTTTACAATGAGCAGTTCTTC
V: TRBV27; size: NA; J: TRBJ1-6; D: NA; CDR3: CASSLGGQESTPIHF; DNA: TGTGCCAGCAGTTTAGGAGGACAAGAGTCTACACCCATCCACTTT
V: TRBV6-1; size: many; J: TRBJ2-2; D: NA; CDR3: CASSERRGPDTGELFF; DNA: TGTGCCAGCAGTGAGCGGAGGGGGCCGGACACCGGGGAGCTGTTTTTT
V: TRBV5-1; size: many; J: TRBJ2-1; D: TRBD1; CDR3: CASSLAPRGGRDEQFF; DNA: TGCGCCAGCAGCTTGGCCCCCCGAGGGGGCCGCGATGAGCAGTTCTTC
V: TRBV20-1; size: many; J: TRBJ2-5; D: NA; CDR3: CSATPLDGSQGGETQYF; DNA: TGCAGTGCTACACCCTTGGACGGAAGCCAGGGCGGAGAGACCCAGTACTTC
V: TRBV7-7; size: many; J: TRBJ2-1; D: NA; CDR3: CASSFRQSNEQFF; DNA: TGTGCTAGCAGCTTTAGACAGAGCAATGAGCAGTTCTTC
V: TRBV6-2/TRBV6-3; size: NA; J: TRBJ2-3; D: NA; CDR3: CASSKRDRSTDTQYF; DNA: TGTGCCAGCAGCAAGCGGGACAGGTCCACAGATACGCAGTATTTT
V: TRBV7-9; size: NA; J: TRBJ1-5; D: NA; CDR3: CASSVTGNQPQHF; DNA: TGTGCCAGCAGCGTAACGGGCAATCAGCCCCAGCATTTT
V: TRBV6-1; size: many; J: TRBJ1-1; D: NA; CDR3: CASTLTPSYLTEAFF; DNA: TGTGCCAGCACCCTAACTCCCTCGTACCTCACTGAAGCTTTCTTT